Listed below are T cell receptor beta chains from one sample, sequenced in a study of blood T cell repertoires in COVID-19. Sequencing was performed with immunoSEQ multiplex PCR; in TCRdb, only in-frame clones are kept and a portion is missing. Here the sample spans tens of thousands of clones, approximately 89% being singletons. What was sequenced was peripheral blood. These receptors came from a man aged 55 to 70 with acute or convalescent COVID-19. CDR3s include the opening cysteine and the closing phenylalanine or tryptophan. A D gene is named only where the DNA matches it firmly. Some rows have no size entry. The others give once, few or many, or a class for an expanded clone.

J gene: TRBJ1-2; D gene: NA; clone size: NA; V gene: TRBV18; CDR3 DNA: TGTGCCAGCTCACCGGGAGGGGATGGCTACACCTTC; CDR3 protein: CASSPGGDGYTF
J gene: TRBJ1-1; D gene: NA; clone size: NA; V gene: TRBV11-3; CDR3 DNA: TGTGCCAGCGGGCTCCCTGGGGCGAACACTGAAGCTTTCTTT; CDR3 protein: CASGLPGANTEAFF
J gene: TRBJ1-2; D gene: NA; clone size: NA; V gene: TRBV19; CDR3 DNA: TGTGCCAGTAATCTCGCCGGGACAAACTATGGCTACACCTTC; CDR3 protein: CASNLAGTNYGYTF
J gene: TRBJ2-3; D gene: TRBD2; clone size: NA; V gene: TRBV3-1/TRBV3-2; CDR3 DNA: TGTGCCAGCAGCCTTTTAGCGGGGGGTGGCACAGATACGCAGTATTTT; CDR3 protein: CASSLLAGGGTDTQYF
J gene: TRBJ2-7; D gene: TRBD1; clone size: NA; V gene: TRBV18; CDR3 DNA: TGTGCCAGCTCTGTGACAGGGGGATCCTACGAGCAGTACTTC; CDR3 protein: CASSVTGGSYEQYF
J gene: TRBJ1-1; D gene: NA; clone size: NA; V gene: TRBV5-1; CDR3 DNA: TGCGCCAGCAGCCCCATATACAGGAACACTGAAGCTTTCTTT; CDR3 protein: CASSPIYRNTEAFF
J gene: TRBJ1-5; D gene: TRBD1; clone size: NA; V gene: TRBV12-5; CDR3 DNA: TGTGCTAGTGGTTTGGAAAGGACAGGGGATTTGAGGAATCAGCCCCAGCATTTT; CDR3 protein: CASGLERTGDLRNQPQHF
J gene: TRBJ1-1; D gene: TRBD1; clone size: NA; V gene: TRBV10-3; CDR3 DNA: TGTGCCATCAGTCGTAGGACAGGGGAGAACACTGAAGCTTTCTTT; CDR3 protein: CAISRRTGENTEAFF
J gene: TRBJ2-1; D gene: NA; clone size: NA; V gene: TRBV5-4; CDR3 DNA: TGTGCCAGCAGCCGGGGTAGGTCCTACAATGAGCAGTTCTTC; CDR3 protein: CASSRGRSYNEQFF
J gene: TRBJ1-6; D gene: TRBD1; clone size: NA; V gene: TRBV5-1; CDR3 DNA: TGCGCCAGCAGCCCCAACGCAGGGGGGCGGGAAGATAATTCACCCCTCCACTTT; CDR3 protein: CASSPNAGGREDNSPLHF
J gene: TRBJ1-6; D gene: NA; clone size: NA; V gene: TRBV27; CDR3 DNA: TGTGCCAGCAGTTGGAGGGGCACCTATAATTCACCCCTCCACTTT; CDR3 protein: CASSWRGTYNSPLHF
J gene: TRBJ1-2; D gene: NA; clone size: NA; V gene: TRBV24-1; CDR3 DNA: TGTGCCACCAGTGATTTTTCCGAGGGTGAAGGCTACACCTTC; CDR3 protein: CATSDFSEGEGYTF
J gene: TRBJ1-1; D gene: TRBD1; clone size: NA; V gene: TRBV19; CDR3 DNA: TGTGCCAGTAGGGGACAGCTGAACACTGAAGCTTTCTTT; CDR3 protein: CASRGQLNTEAFF
J gene: TRBJ2-3; D gene: NA; clone size: NA; V gene: TRBV11-2; CDR3 DNA: TGTGCCAGCAGCTTAGAGGCGCGGTCCACGCAGTATTTT; CDR3 protein: CASSLEARSTQYF
J gene: TRBJ1-5; D gene: NA; clone size: NA; V gene: TRBV6-5; CDR3 DNA: TGTGCCAGCAGGGTTGGCGGCGGTAGGTTCCAGCCCCAGCATTTT; CDR3 protein: CASRVGGGRFQPQHF
J gene: TRBJ2-1; D gene: NA; clone size: NA; V gene: TRBV6-1; CDR3 DNA: TGTGCCAGCAGTGAGGCGGGGTCTGAGCAGTTCTTC; CDR3 protein: CASSEAGSEQFF
J gene: TRBJ1-6; D gene: TRBD1; clone size: NA; V gene: TRBV27; CDR3 DNA: TGTGCCAGCAGTTACAGGGGAAATTCACCCCTCCACTTT; CDR3 protein: CASSYRGNSPLHF
J gene: TRBJ1-2; D gene: TRBD1; clone size: once; V gene: TRBV10-3; CDR3 DNA: TGTGCCATCAGTGGGGACAGCTATGGCTACACCTTC; CDR3 protein: CAISGDSYGYTF
J gene: TRBJ2-2; D gene: TRBD1; clone size: NA; V gene: TRBV28; CDR3 DNA: TGTGCCAGCAGTTCTAGGGACAGGGGATTTCATGGCGGGGAGCTGTTTTTT; CDR3 protein: CASSSRDRGFHGGELFF
J gene: TRBJ2-3; D gene: TRBD1; clone size: NA; V gene: TRBV15; CDR3 DNA: TGTGCCACCAGCAGAACAGGGGGCACAGATACGCAGTATTTT; CDR3 protein: CATSRTGGTDTQYF
J gene: TRBJ1-5; D gene: TRBD1; clone size: once; V gene: TRBV5-8; CDR3 DNA: TGTGCCAGCAGCCCTCCGACTCGGGACAGGCGGAATCAGCCCCAGCATTTT; CDR3 protein: CASSPPTRDRRNQPQHF
J gene: TRBJ1-6; D gene: NA; clone size: NA; V gene: TRBV6-5; CDR3 DNA: TGTGCCAGCAGGGCCGGGGGGTCCAATTCACCCCTCCACTTT; CDR3 protein: CASRAGGSNSPLHF
J gene: TRBJ1-5; D gene: TRBD1; clone size: NA; V gene: TRBV19; CDR3 DNA: TGTGCCAGTAGTGGCGACAGGGTAAATCAGCCCCAGCATTTT; CDR3 protein: CASSGDRVNQPQHF
J gene: TRBJ2-7; D gene: NA; clone size: NA; V gene: TRBV7-4; CDR3 DNA: TGTGCCAGCAGCTTATCAGGGGTCTACGAGCAGTACTTC; CDR3 protein: CASSLSGVYEQYF
J gene: TRBJ1-1; D gene: TRBD1; clone size: NA; V gene: TRBV5-1; CDR3 DNA: TGCGCCAGCAGGCCGACAGGGGCGAACACTGAAGCTTTCTTT; CDR3 protein: CASRPTGANTEAFF
J gene: TRBJ1-2; D gene: NA; clone size: NA; V gene: TRBV5-4; CDR3 DNA: TGTGCCAGCAGCTTACCCCGTGGGGGGGGGTCCTATGGCTACACCTTC; CDR3 protein: CASSLPRGGGSYGYTF
J gene: TRBJ2-1; D gene: NA; clone size: once; V gene: TRBV5-1; CDR3 DNA: TGCGCCAGCATGGAGGGATTCAACGACAATGAGCAGTTCTTC; CDR3 protein: CASMEGFNDNEQFF
J gene: TRBJ2-2; D gene: NA; clone size: NA; V gene: TRBV5-1; CDR3 DNA: TGCGCCAGCAGCTTGGCCTTAGGCGGACTAACAAACACCGGGGAGCTGTTTTTT; CDR3 protein: CASSLALGGLTNTGELFF
J gene: TRBJ2-7; D gene: TRBD1; clone size: NA; V gene: TRBV6-5; CDR3 DNA: TGTGCCAGCAGTTACGGTGTAGGACAGGGAATTTTAGAGCAGTACTTC; CDR3 protein: CASSYGVGQGILEQYF
J gene: TRBJ1-2; D gene: NA; clone size: NA; V gene: TRBV24-1; CDR3 DNA: TGTGCCACCAGTGATCCACTAGACGGGATTTTTGGCTACACCTTC; CDR3 protein: CATSDPLDGIFGYTF
J gene: TRBJ1-2; D gene: NA; clone size: NA; V gene: TRBV3-1/TRBV3-2; CDR3 DNA: TGTGCCAGCAGCCAAGCGGGTCGCGGCTACACCTTC; CDR3 protein: CASSQAGRGYTF
J gene: TRBJ2-3; D gene: NA; clone size: NA; V gene: TRBV5-1; CDR3 DNA: TGCGCCAGCAGCTTGCTACAGACCGCCAGTGGGACAGATACGCAGTATTTT; CDR3 protein: CASSLLQTASGTDTQYF
J gene: TRBJ1-5; D gene: NA; clone size: NA; V gene: TRBV7-8; CDR3 DNA: TGTGCCAGCAGCTTAGTGGGCGATAGCAATCAGCCCCAGCATTTT; CDR3 protein: CASSLVGDSNQPQHF
J gene: TRBJ1-6; D gene: TRBD1; clone size: NA; V gene: TRBV27; CDR3 DNA: TGTGCCAGCAGTTTTCAGGGGGATAATTCACCCCTCCACTTT; CDR3 protein: CASSFQGDNSPLHF
J gene: TRBJ2-7; D gene: NA; clone size: once; V gene: TRBV9; CDR3 DNA: TGTGCCAGCAGCGTAGGCACAGGAACCTACGAGCAGTACTTC; CDR3 protein: CASSVGTGTYEQYF
J gene: TRBJ1-1; D gene: TRBD1; clone size: NA; V gene: TRBV5-1; CDR3 DNA: TGCGCCAGCAGACGGGACAGGGAGCAACACTTCGAGATGAACACTGAAGCTTTCTTT; CDR3 protein: CASRRDREQHFEMNTEAFF
J gene: TRBJ1-1; D gene: NA; clone size: NA; V gene: TRBV19; CDR3 DNA: TGTGCCAGTAGTTCAGAAGTGAACACTGAAGCTTTCTTT; CDR3 protein: CASSSEVNTEAFF
J gene: TRBJ1-6; D gene: NA; clone size: NA; V gene: TRBV7-6; CDR3 DNA: TGTGCCAGCAGCTTAGGGGCAGGGGCCGCCTATAATTCACCCCTCCACTTT; CDR3 protein: CASSLGAGAAYNSPLHF
J gene: TRBJ1-6; D gene: NA; clone size: NA; V gene: TRBV30; CDR3 DNA: TGTGCCTGGAGTAATGTTACGGGTTCACCCCTCCACTTT; CDR3 protein: CAWSNVTGSPLHF
J gene: TRBJ1-1; D gene: NA; clone size: NA; V gene: TRBV10-2; CDR3 DNA: TGCGCCAGCAGACACCCGGGAACTGAAGCTTTCTTT; CDR3 protein: CASRHPGTEAFF
J gene: TRBJ1-2; D gene: NA; clone size: NA; V gene: TRBV6-5; CDR3 DNA: TGTGCCAGCAGTAAACGGGGGGATGGCTACACCTTC; CDR3 protein: CASSKRGDGYTF
J gene: TRBJ1-6; D gene: NA; clone size: NA; V gene: TRBV19; CDR3 DNA: TGTGCCACCGAGCGGGGCAGGGGAGATTCACCCCTCCACTTT; CDR3 protein: CATERGRGDSPLHF
J gene: TRBJ1-1; D gene: NA; clone size: NA; V gene: TRBV7-9; CDR3 DNA: TGTGCCAGCAGCTTTATTAGGGCCCAGGGGACCACTGAAGCTTTCTTT; CDR3 protein: CASSFIRAQGTTEAFF
J gene: TRBJ1-1; D gene: TRBD1; clone size: NA; V gene: TRBV5-1; CDR3 DNA: TGCGCCAGCAGCCCTCGTCCCCAGGGGGAGAACACTGAAGCTTTCTTT; CDR3 protein: CASSPRPQGENTEAFF
J gene: TRBJ1-4; D gene: TRBD1; clone size: NA; V gene: TRBV4-2; CDR3 DNA: TGTGCCAGCAGCCAGACAGGGGGCGCAGAAAAACTGTTTTTT; CDR3 protein: CASSQTGGAEKLFF